Listed below are T cell receptor beta chains from one sample, sequenced in a study of STAT5B mutations in CD4+ large granular lymphocyte leukemia. Repertoires were generated with immunoSEQ multiplex PCR, while TCRdb's copy carries only in-frame clones and drops some. The sample yields some 30,000 clones, about 70% seen once. Input material: CD4+ T cells from blood buffy coats. Receptor source: a human donor in good health. Each CDR3 is given with its conserved first and last residue. Fields, in order: J gene, V gene, CDR3 length, clone size, D gene, CDR3 protein, CDR3 DNA. The D gene is left open where the match is weak. Where a row states a size, it is once, few, many or the class of an expanded clone; other rows omit it.

>TRBJ2-7|TRBV5-1|13|-|TRBD1
CASSEQGIYEQYF
TGCGCCAGCTCGGAACAGGGGATCTACGAGCAGTACTTC
>TRBJ1-1|TRBV7-2|15|-|-
CASSLWTGMNTEAFF
TGTGCCAGCAGCCTCTGGACGGGCATGAACACTGAAGCTTTCTTT
>TRBJ2-7|TRBV4-2|17|-|TRBD2
CASSQQTTSGVPYEQYF
TGTGCCAGCAGCCAACAAACGACTAGCGGGGTCCCCTACGAGCAGTACTTC
>TRBJ1-1|TRBV19|13|-|-
CASKRTANTEAFF
TGTGCCAGTAAAAGGACCGCTAACACTGAAGCTTTCTTT
>TRBJ1-5|TRBV4-1|15|few|-
CASSQLGTANQPQHF
TGCGCCAGCAGCCAATTGGGGACGGCAAATCAGCCCCAGCATTTT
>TRBJ2-5|TRBV2|13|once|-
CASRRDFQETQYF
TGTGCCAGCCGTCGGGACTTTCAAGAGACCCAGTACTTC
>TRBJ2-5|TRBV5-1|15|-|TRBD1
CASSLGTGDQETQYF
TGCGCCAGCAGCCTCGGGACAGGGGATCAAGAGACCCAGTACTTC
>TRBJ1-6|TRBV2|14|few|TRBD1
CASRDRGGNSPLHF
TGTGCCAGCAGAGACAGGGGAGGGAATTCACCCCTCCACTTT
>TRBJ1-1|TRBV5-1|16|few|-
CASSLALGTGNTEAFF
TGCGCCAGCAGCTTGGCGCTTGGGACGGGGAACACTGAAGCTTTCTTT
>TRBJ2-3|TRBV6-1|14|once|-
CASSEWGDTDTQYF
TGTGCCAGCAGTGAATGGGGTGATACAGATACGCAGTATTTT
>TRBJ1-2|TRBV18|16|once|TRBD1
CASSPPSGQANYGYTF
TGTGCCAGCTCACCCCCCTCGGGACAGGCTAACTATGGCTACACCTTC
>TRBJ2-5|TRBV10-3|11|few|-
CAISEQETQYF
TGTGCCATCAGTGAGCAGGAGACCCAGTACTTC
>TRBJ2-3|TRBV4-1|16|-|-
CASSQDFRGGTDTQYF
TGCGCCAGCAGCCAAGATTTTCGCGGGGGCACAGATACGCAGTATTTT
>TRBJ1-3|TRBV7-2|15|-|-
CASSPIGVNGNTIYF
TGTGCCAGCAGCCCGATTGGTGTTAATGGAAACACCATATATTTT
>TRBJ2-1|TRBV7-9|16|-|-
CASSLVWWGKRDEQFF
TGTGCCAGCAGCTTAGTATGGTGGGGGAAGAGGGATGAGCAGTTCTTC
>TRBJ2-1|TRBV7-9|14|few|TRBD2
CASREGLGSGEQFF
TGTGCCAGCAGAGAGGGACTAGGATCCGGTGAGCAGTTCTTC
>TRBJ1-1|TRBV13|13|-|-
CASSIRGGTEAFF
TGTGCCAGTTCTATCCGGGGTGGCACTGAAGCTTTCTTT
>TRBJ2-1|TRBV5-6|15|-|-
CASSLVGGSYNEQFF
TGTGCCAGCAGCTTGGTTGGCGGGTCCTACAATGAGCAGTTCTTC
>TRBJ2-7|TRBV7-2|15|-|TRBD1
CASSPGQGYRDEQYF
TGTGCCAGCAGCCCAGGACAGGGATATAGGGACGAGCAGTACTTC
>TRBJ1-1|TRBV7-8|14|few|-
CASSSQGGGTEAFF
TGTGCCAGCAGCTCGCAGGGAGGTGGGACTGAAGCTTTCTTT
>TRBJ1-1|TRBV27|15|-|-
CASSSPAQGPTEAFF
TGTGCCAGCAGTTCACCCGCCCAGGGACCCACTGAAGCTTTCTTT
>TRBJ1-2|TRBV4-1|15|-|TRBD1
CASSQDRQDRVFRAF
TGCGCCAGCAGCCAAGATAGGCAGGACAGGGTATTTCGTGCCTTC
>TRBJ2-1|TRBV10-3|13|-|-
CAISEGRNNEQFF
TGTGCCATCAGTGAGGGGAGGAATAATGAGCAGTTCTTC
>TRBJ1-2|TRBV27|14|-|-
CASSHGQNNYGYTF
TGTGCCAGCAGCCACGGACAAAATAACTATGGCTACACCTTC
>TRBJ2-5|TRBV4-1|15|-|-
CASSWGDGLQETQYF
TGCGCCAGCAGCTGGGGGGACGGCCTCCAAGAGACCCAGTACTTC
>TRBJ1-1|TRBV7-2|14|-|TRBD1
CASSLADRGTEAFF
TGTGCCAGCAGCCTCGCGGACAGGGGAACTGAAGCTTTCTTT
>TRBJ1-2|TRBV14|19|-|-
CASSPNSRLRDAGNYGYTF
TGTGCCAGCAGCCCTAACTCTAGACTCCGGGACGCGGGGAACTATGGCTACACCTTC
>TRBJ1-1|TRBV9|13|-|-
CASSGPADGEAFF
TGTGCCAGCAGCGGACCGGCCGATGGTGAAGCTTTCTTT
>TRBJ2-5|TRBV6-5|15|once|TRBD2
CASSYWRGGQETQYF
TGTGCCAGCAGTTACTGGCGGGGAGGGCAAGAGACCCAGTACTTC
>TRBJ2-2|TRBV6-5|15|-|TRBD1
CASSTDRVNTGELFF
TGTGCCAGCAGTACGGACAGGGTTAACACCGGGGAGCTGTTTTTT
>TRBJ2-5|TRBV5-1|15|-|-
CASSLTRTVQETQYF
TGCGCCAGCAGCTTAACTAGGACAGTCCAAGAGACCCAGTACTTC
>TRBJ1-1|TRBV7-2|12|-|-
CASSLERGPAFF
TGTGCCAGCAGCTTAGAGCGGGGCCCAGCTTTCTTT
>TRBJ2-7|TRBV10-3|14|-|-
CAISESTGRYEQYF
TGTGCCATCAGTGAGTCAACAGGACGCTACGAGCAGTACTTC
>TRBJ1-3|TRBV12-5|14|once|-
CASGFSVVGNTIYF
TGTGCTAGTGGTTTCTCTGTTGTAGGAAACACCATATATTTT
>TRBJ1-3|TRBV5-1|14|-|-
CASSPLSGGNTIYF
TGCGCCAGCTCCCCGCTTTCAGGCGGAAACACCATATATTTT
>TRBJ1-3|TRBV10-1|15|once|-
CASSVGSSPGNTIYF
TGCGCCAGCAGTGTGGGGTCATCGCCAGGAAACACCATATATTTT
>TRBJ1-4|TRBV10-3|13|few|-
CAIGMRVNEKLFF
TGTGCAATCGGTATGAGGGTAAATGAAAAACTGTTTTTT
>TRBJ1-2|TRBV5-8|12|-|TRBD1
CASNRDRYGYTF
TGTGCCAGCAACCGGGACAGATATGGCTACACCTTC
>TRBJ2-7|TRBV7-8|14|-|-
CASSLEGSTGEQYF
TGTGCCAGCAGCTTAGAGGGTAGCACCGGCGAGCAGTACTTC
>TRBJ2-1|TRBV21-1|20|few|-
CASSKMPLGGGPLVYNEQFF
TGTGCCAGCAGCAAAATGCCCCTCGGGGGGGGGCCACTAGTCTACAATGAGCAGTTCTTC
>TRBJ2-7|TRBV18|14|-|-
CASSQPGALNEQYF
TGTGCCAGCTCGCAGCCGGGGGCGTTGAACGAGCAGTACTTC